This T cell receptor beta chain was sequenced during a study of T cells in Graves' hyperthyroidism and ophthalmopathy (dated by TCRdb to between 2018 and 2021). Regarding the research as a whole: To identify TCR V-J signatures that set the groups apart, the researchers used a discovery cohort of 90 to 100 patients, made up of 40 to 45 with Graves' ophthalmopathy and some 56 with stable Graves' hyperthyroidism. Prospective prediction of ophthalmopathy was tested in an independent validation cohort of 18 to 20 hyperthyroidism patients and 17 patients who later progressed to ophthalmopathy. The 90 or so discovery patients were randomly split 7:3 into training and test sets. In six Graves' hyperthyroidism patients, the study also compared T-cell repertoires from thyroid tissue with T-cell repertoires from blood. Once sampling was done, hyperthyroidism patients were given methimazole at a starting dose of 30 mg daily, whereas ophthalmopathy patients were given high-dose intravenous methylprednisolone. TCR Vbeta CDR3 sequencing of 135 peripheral blood samples (under 45 ophthalmopathy, around 80 hyperthyroidism and roughly 17 progressor patients) is reported in the paper.

Broader findings and caveats from the paper: Most expanded thyroid clonotypes (frequency above 0.001) were also found in blood, which suggests that blood repertoires may mirror thyroid immune responses. A model built on a 13 V-J signature distinguished ophthalmopathy from stable hyperthyroidism, reaching 85% to 90% sensitivity and 81.08% specificity in cross-validation and 80%/75% in testing. In validation, progression to ophthalmopathy was predicted by the model with more than 65% sensitivity and 72% to 85% specificity, a median of roughly 6.4 months before onset. No statistical method was used to set the sample size in advance, and investigators knew the group allocation.

This clonotype showed up many times. Its antigen is not yet known. Base qualities are not at hand, and no much larger clone is one base apart. TCR beta CDR3 regions were amplified from RNA transcripts. The TCR CDR3 was subjected to a first round of RT-PCR using the HTBI primer set and the Qiagen OneStep RT-PCR kit. A second multiplex PCR round built the libraries, followed by size selection and purification. Libraries were sequenced paired-end with 100 bp reads on an Illumina HiSeq2000. Per the source publication's procedure: Raw data were processed with SOAPnuke, discarding reads with adapters, uncalled bases, mean Phred below 15, or no exact constant-primer or identifier match. High-quality paired reads were merged using COPE v1.2.5, and each unique nucleotide sequence was defined as a clonotype. MiTCR v1.1 was used to align the clonotypes against IMGT TRBV, TRBD and TRBJ reference segments. The analysis included only V-J combinations with a frequency above 0.0001, which together covered over 98% of the repertoires. A TCS score was defined as the ratio of F50 (clonal expansion) to E x V (chaos), with BLOSUM62-based TCRdist applied between CDR3 peptides within each V-J. Welch's t-statistics and random forest reduced roughly 500 V-J features to roughly 13, which were used in a naive Bayes classifier (R e1071). The Morisita-Horn index was used to measure how similar the thyroid and blood repertoires were. TCRdb passed the public sequencing reads through fastp at Q25 and MiXCR, retaining productive beta sequences. Rows are combined by CDR3 protein, so each entry shows the most common genes and DNA. The V and J calls and clone size are TCRdb's, not the authors'. A total of 540,000 or so distinct CDR3 sequences appear in this sample, 46% of them only once. The top ten constitute under 20% of the sample.

Measured from the cysteine to the phenylalanine, the CDR3 is 14 residues long. Just the 42-base CDR3 DNA is kept, in frame starting at base 1. The germline V gene provides CDR1 SGHTA and CDR2 FQGNSA. Ends trimmed: V by 6 bases, J by 2 bases; bases unmatched to a gene: 1. Patients with uncontrolled infections, other autoimmune diseases, pregnancy or lactation were excluded. Diagnoses relied on clinical symptoms, serum thyroxine and TRAb, thyroid ultrasound and orbital computed tomography. Total RNA was extracted with Trizol reagent, and quality was checked on an Agilent 2100 Bioanalyzer. The sample was peripheral blood or thyroid tissue (not recorded which). This TCR derives from an adult woman with Graves' disease, either hyperthyroidism or ophthalmopathy (not recorded which). The sequence links TRBV7-2 to TRBJ2-2; a stretch of 9 junction bases matches TRBD1. The CDR3 protein is CASRGQGNTGELFF. The DNA sequence follows: TGTGCCAGCAGGGGACAGGGCAACACCGGGGAGCTGTTTTTT.